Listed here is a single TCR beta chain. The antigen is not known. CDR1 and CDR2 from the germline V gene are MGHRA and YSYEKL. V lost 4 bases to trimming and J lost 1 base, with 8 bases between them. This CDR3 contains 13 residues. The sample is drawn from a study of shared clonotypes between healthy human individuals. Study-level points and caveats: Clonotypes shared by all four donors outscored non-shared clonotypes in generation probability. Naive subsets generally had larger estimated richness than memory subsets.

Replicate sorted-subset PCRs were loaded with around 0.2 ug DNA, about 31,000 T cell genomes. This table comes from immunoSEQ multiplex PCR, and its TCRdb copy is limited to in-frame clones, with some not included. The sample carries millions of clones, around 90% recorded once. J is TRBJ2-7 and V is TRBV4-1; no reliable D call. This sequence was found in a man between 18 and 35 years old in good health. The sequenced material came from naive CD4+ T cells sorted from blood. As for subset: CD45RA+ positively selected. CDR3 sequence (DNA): TGCGCCAGCAGCCGAGGCCTGTCCTACGAGCAGTACTTC. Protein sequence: CASSRGLSYEQYF.